These T cell receptor beta chains were read from a single sample in a study of shared clonotypes between healthy human individuals. Clones were read by immunoSEQ multiplex PCR, and TCRdb kept only the in-frame ones, dropping some. The table has roughly 2,000,000 clones, over 85% seen once. The sequencing sample was made of naive CD8+ T cells sorted from blood. Receptors were obtained from a man between 18 and 29 years old in good health. Both conserved end residues are part of each CDR3. D genes are given only for firm matches. Rows may omit the clone size; those that give it use once, few, many or a size class.

>-|TRBV5-1|-|TRBJ2-3
TGCGCCAGCAGCTTTTGGTCCGGGTCGGAAGATACGCAGTATTTT
CASSFWSGSEDTQYF
>-|TRBV7-9|TRBD1|TRBJ2-3
TGTGCCAGCAGCCCTGGACAGGGAGGAAGAGATACGCAGTATTTT
CASSPGQGGRDTQYF
>once|TRBV9|TRBD1|TRBJ2-1
TGTGCCAGCAGCGTAGAAGGGACAGGGGGCAATGAGCAGTTCTTC
CASSVEGTGGNEQFF
>-|TRBV7-9|TRBD2|TRBJ2-7
TGTGCCAGCAGCTTCTCTCTAGCGGGAGGTAGCTACGAGCAGTACTTC
CASSFSLAGGSYEQYF
>-|TRBV5-4|TRBD1|TRBJ2-7
TGTGCCAGCAGCCTGGACAGGGGGAGCGAGCAGTACTTC
CASSLDRGSEQYF
>-|TRBV4-1|TRBD1|TRBJ1-3
TGCGCCAGCAGGGAGAGGACAGGGTGGGACACCATATATTTT
CASRERTGWDTIYF
>-|TRBV7-9|-|TRBJ2-7
TGTGCCAGCAGCTTGGGATCCTACGAGCAGTACTTC
CASSLGSYEQYF
>-|TRBV6-1|TRBD1|TRBJ1-4
TGTGCCAGCAGTGGGACAGGGGTTCTCCCTAATGAAAAACTGTTTTTT
CASSGTGVLPNEKLFF
>-|TRBV27|TRBD2|TRBJ2-7
TGTGCCAGCAGTCCGACGAGGGAGGGGATGAACGAGCAGTACTTC
CASSPTREGMNEQYF
>-|TRBV14|-|TRBJ2-3
TGTGCCAGCAGCCAACAGGGCTCGTATATAGATACGCAGTATTTT
CASSQQGSYIDTQYF
>-|TRBV6-5|-|TRBJ2-1
TGTGCCAGCAGTTACAGAGTTAAGGATGAGCAGTTCTTC
CASSYRVKDEQFF
>-|TRBV12-5|-|TRBJ2-7
TGTGCTAGTGGTCCAGACCTGGGGGGACGCTACGAGCAGTACTTC
CASGPDLGGRYEQYF
>-|TRBV30|TRBD1|TRBJ1-1
TGTGCCTCAACATCTATTATGACAGGGAATACTGAAGCTTTCTTT
CASTSIMTGNTEAFF
>-|TRBV11-2|-|TRBJ1-1
TGTGCCAGCAGCCGCCACGTAGTTCTAAACACTGAAGCTTTCTTT
CASSRHVVLNTEAFF
>-|TRBV15|-|TRBJ1-4
TGTGCCACCAGCAGTCCGAAGGGAGGAACAACTAATGAAAAACTGTTTTTT
CATSSPKGGTTNEKLFF
>few|TRBV11-2|-|TRBJ2-7
TGTGCCAGCAGGGAATACGAGCAGTACTTC
CASREYEQYF
>-|TRBV7-9|-|TRBJ2-3
TGTGCCAGCAGCTTCGGGGGCTCGACAGATACGCAGTATTTT
CASSFGGSTDTQYF
>-|TRBV28|TRBD2|TRBJ2-2
TGTGCCAGCAGGAGTAGCGGGGACCCCACCGGGGAGCTGTTTTTT
CASRSSGDPTGELFF
>-|TRBV27|-|TRBJ1-6
TGTGCCAGCAGTGCCTACTTTAGCTCCTATAATTCACCCCTCCACTTT
CASSAYFSSYNSPLHF
>-|TRBV6-6|-|TRBJ2-1
TGTGCCAGCAGTCTCGAAAGCTCCTACAATGAGCAGTTCTTC
CASSLESSYNEQFF
>-|TRBV6-5|-|TRBJ1-5
TGTGCCAACACGAGGCAGGGCAATCAGCCCCAGCATTTT
CANTRQGNQPQHF
>-|TRBV4-3|-|TRBJ2-2
TGCGCCAGCAGCCCTGAGGGGGGGCCCGGGGAGCTGTTTTTT
CASSPEGGPGELFF
>-|TRBV28|-|TRBJ1-2
TGTGCCAGCACCCCGGGGGGCTATGGCTACACCTTC
CASTPGGYGYTF
>-|TRBV7-9|-|TRBJ2-3
TGTGCCAGCAGCTTAATGGTGGGCGCCGAGACAGATACGCAGTATTTT
CASSLMVGAETDTQYF
>-|TRBV13|TRBD2|TRBJ2-7
TGTGCCAGCAGCTCCGGGCGGGAGACCGTCTACGAGCAGTACTTC
CASSSGRETVYEQYF
>-|TRBV4-1|-|TRBJ1-4
TGCGCCAGCAGCCAACGCCTAAATGAAAAACTGTTTTTT
CASSQRLNEKLFF
>-|TRBV7-6|-|TRBJ2-5
TGTGCCAGCAGCCCCGGAGGATCTGACCAGTACTTC
CASSPGGSDQYF